Listed here are 5 T cell receptor beta chains from one sample, sequenced in a study of ipilimumab plus nivolumab after autologous stem cell transplantation. This table comes from immunoSEQ multiplex PCR, and its TCRdb copy is limited to in-frame clones, with some not included. Among 15,000 to 20,000 clones listed, approximately 79% were seen once. The sequencing here drew on PBMCs, taken in a trial of ipilimumab plus nivolumab as post-transplant consolidation. Receptor source: a male donor with diffuse large B-cell lymphoma.

This clone was seen once. The chain couples TRBV7-2 to TRBJ2-1, with D unresolved. V shed 3 bases and J shed 6 bases, with 15 bases lying between them. CDR1 and CDR2 from the germline V gene are SGHTA and FQGNSA. The CDR3 runs to 15 residues. CDR3 loop: CASSFNPPRRNEQFF. The DNA for the CDR3 is TGTGCCAGCAGCTTTAACCCACCCAGACGCAATGAGCAGTTCTTC.

V gene TRBV2 combines with J gene TRBJ2-1; D uncertain. V was pared by 8 bases and J by 10 bases, with 15 bases between. The CDR3 consists of 12 residues. Germline V CDR1 and CDR2: SNHLY, FYNNEI. CDR3 protein: CASRSGVGEQFF. The CDR3 nucleotides are TGTGCCAGCCGATCTGGGGTCGGAGAGCAGTTCTTC.

V usage is TRBV5-5 and J usage is TRBJ2-2; 7 bases are shared with TRBD2. With V trimmed by 1 base and J by 2 bases, 5 bases remained unmatched. The CDR3 is made up of 16 amino acids. The V gene's germline CDR1 is SGHKS and CDR2 YYEKEE (reference sequence). The CDR3 sequence is CASSLSAGINTGELFF. The CDR3 DNA sequence: TGTGCCAGCAGCTTGTCAGCGGGGATCAACACCGGGGAGCTGTTTTTT.

This clone was found a few times. The chain joins TRBV29-1 to TRBJ1-1; D call uncertain. The CDR3 loop spans 11 amino acids. Trimming removed 5 bases from V and 1 base from J, with 5 bases in between. The germline V gene has CDR1 SQVTM and CDR2 ANQGSEA. Here the CDR3 reads CSVPSNTEAFF. Written as DNA, the CDR3 is TGCAGCGTTCCCTCGAACACTGAAGCTTTCTTT.

V usage is TRBV7-6 and J usage is TRBJ2-2, with D maybe TRBD1 (6 bases). Trimming removed 4 bases from V and 5 bases from J, with 23 bases in between. The germline V gene encodes CDR1 SGHVS and CDR2 FNYEAQ. The CDR3 contains 18 residues. CDR3 protein: CASSSGPFTGTRTGELFF. The CDR3, as DNA: TGTGCCAGCAGCTCGGGGCCATTTACAGGGACGAGAACCGGGGAGCTGTTTTTT.